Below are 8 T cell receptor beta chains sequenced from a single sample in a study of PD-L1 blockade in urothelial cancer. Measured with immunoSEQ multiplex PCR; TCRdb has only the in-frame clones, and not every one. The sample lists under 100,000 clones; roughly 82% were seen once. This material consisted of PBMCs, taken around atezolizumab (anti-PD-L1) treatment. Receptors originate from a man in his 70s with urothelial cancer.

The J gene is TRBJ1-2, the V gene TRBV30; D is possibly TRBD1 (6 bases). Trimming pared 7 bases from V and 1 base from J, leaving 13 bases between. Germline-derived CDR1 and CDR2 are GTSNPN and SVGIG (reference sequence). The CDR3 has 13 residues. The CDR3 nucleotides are TGTGCCTTGACAGGAATTATTAACTATGGCTACACCTTC. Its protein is CALTGIINYGYTF.

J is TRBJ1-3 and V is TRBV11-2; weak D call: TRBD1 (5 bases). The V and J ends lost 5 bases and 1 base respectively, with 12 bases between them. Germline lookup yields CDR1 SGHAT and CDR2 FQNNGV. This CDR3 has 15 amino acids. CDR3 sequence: CASSRETASGNTIYF. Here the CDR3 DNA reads TGTGCCAGCAGCCGAGAGACAGCTTCTGGAAACACCATATATTTT.

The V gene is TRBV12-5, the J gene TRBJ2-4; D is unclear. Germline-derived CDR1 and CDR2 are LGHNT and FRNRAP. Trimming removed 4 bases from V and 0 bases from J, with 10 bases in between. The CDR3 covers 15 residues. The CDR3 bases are TGTGCTAGTGGTTCCGCGAACCTAGCCAAAAACATTCAGTACTTC. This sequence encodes CASGSANLAKNIQYF.

CDR3: CASSFGQGLGPQHF. DNA for the CDR3: TGTGCCAGCAGCTTCGGACAGGGGCTGGGGCCCCAGCATTTT. The chain joins TRBV7-2 to TRBJ1-5; 9 bases align to TRBD1. CDR3 length: 14 amino acids. The germline CDR1 and CDR2 sequences are SGHTA and FQGNSA. V trimming: 3 bases; J trimming: 9 bases; junction bases outside the gene matches: 6.

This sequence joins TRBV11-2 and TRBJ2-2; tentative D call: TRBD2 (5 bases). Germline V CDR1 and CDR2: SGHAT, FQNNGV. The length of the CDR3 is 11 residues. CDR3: CAGGYTGELFF. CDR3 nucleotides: TGTGCAGGCGGGTACACCGGGGAGCTGTTTTTT.

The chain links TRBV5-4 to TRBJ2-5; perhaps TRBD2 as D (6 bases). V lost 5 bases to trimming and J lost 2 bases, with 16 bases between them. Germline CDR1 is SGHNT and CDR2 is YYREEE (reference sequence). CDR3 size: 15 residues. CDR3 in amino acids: CASRRGVREQETQYF. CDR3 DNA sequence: TGTGCCAGCAGGCGGGGCGTTAGGGAGCAAGAGACCCAGTACTTC. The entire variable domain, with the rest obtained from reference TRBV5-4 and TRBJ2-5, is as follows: ETGVTQSPTHLIKTRGQQVTLRCSSQSGHNTVSWYQQALGQGPQFIFQYYREEENGRGNFPPRFSGLQFPNYSSELNVNALELDDSALYLCASRRGVREQETQYFGPGTRLLVL.

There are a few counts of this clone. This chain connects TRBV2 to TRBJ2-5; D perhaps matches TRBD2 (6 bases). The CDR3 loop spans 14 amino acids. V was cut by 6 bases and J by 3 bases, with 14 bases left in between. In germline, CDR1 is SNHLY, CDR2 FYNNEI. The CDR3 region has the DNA TGTGCCAGCAGCCCAGGAGTAGCGGAAGAGACCCAGTACTTC. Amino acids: CASSPGVAEETQYF. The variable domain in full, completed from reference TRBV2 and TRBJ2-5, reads EPEVTQTPSHQVTQMGQEVILRCVPISNHLYFYWYRQILGQKVEFLVSFYNNEISEKSEIFDDQFSVERPDGSNFTLKIRSTKLEDSAMYFCASSPGVAEETQYFGPGTRLLVL.

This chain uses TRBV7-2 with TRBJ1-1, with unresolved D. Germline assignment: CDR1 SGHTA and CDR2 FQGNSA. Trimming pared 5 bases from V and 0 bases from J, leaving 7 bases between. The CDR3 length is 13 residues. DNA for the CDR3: TGTGCCAGCAGCCAAAGCCTGAACACTGAAGCTTTCTTT. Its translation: CASSQSLNTEAFF.